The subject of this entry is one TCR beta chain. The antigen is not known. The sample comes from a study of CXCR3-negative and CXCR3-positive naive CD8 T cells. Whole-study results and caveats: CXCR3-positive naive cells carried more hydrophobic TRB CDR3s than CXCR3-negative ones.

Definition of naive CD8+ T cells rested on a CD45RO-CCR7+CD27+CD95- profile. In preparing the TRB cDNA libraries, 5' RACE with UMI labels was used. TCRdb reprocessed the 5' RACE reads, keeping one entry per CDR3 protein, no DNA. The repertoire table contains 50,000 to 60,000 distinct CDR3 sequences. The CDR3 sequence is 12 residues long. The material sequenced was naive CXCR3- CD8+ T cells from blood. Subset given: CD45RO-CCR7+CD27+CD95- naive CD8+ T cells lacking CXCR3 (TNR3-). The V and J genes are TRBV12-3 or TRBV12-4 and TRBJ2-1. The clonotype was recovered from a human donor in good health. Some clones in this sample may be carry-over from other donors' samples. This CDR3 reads CASSPVDNEQFF.